This TCR beta chain was obtained from a study of OX40 agonist ivuxolimab in advanced cancers. Findings and caveats of the study: In CD8+ T cells, expanded clones were on average more numerous than in CD4+. At 0.1 to 3.0 mg/kg and by week 6, clonal expansion occurred in CD4+ and CD8+ blood T cells.

Remarks on this clone: Its antigen is unknown.

Libraries were prepared by immunoSEQ multiplex PCR; TCRdb keeps only in-frame clonotypes and omits some of them. This table has over 95,000 clones, 91% appearing once. Germline CDR1 KGHSH, CDR2 LQKENI. V dropped 3 bases and J dropped 3; count of bases not matched to a gene: 14. This CDR3 region has 18 residues. Sequences were derived from CD4+ or CD8+ T cells sorted from blood, sampled in a trial of the OX40 agonist ivuxolimab. The chain has TRBV18 and TRBJ2-1; 7 positions match TRBD2. This sequence originates from an adult with an advanced solid tumor such as melanoma, head and neck, liver or kidney cancer. The CDR3 is CASSPTRLSKRDYNEQFF. CDR3 nucleotide sequence: TGTGCCAGCTCACCGACCCGATTGTCCAAGCGGGACTACAATGAGCAGTTCTTC.